The 14 T cell receptor beta chains listed next were all sequenced from one sample in a study of T cell repertoires in cytomegalovirus infection. In TCRdb, the reads were re-called with MiXCR into one record per CDR3 protein. The repertoire consists of around 440,000 distinct CDR3 sequences, with about 11% occurring once and the leading ten covering roughly 10%. The sequenced sample consisted of PBMCs. These receptors were taken from a human donor in good health (CMV status not recorded). Some clones in this sample may be carry-over from other donors' samples.

This clonotype showed up many times. V is TRBV10-3 and J is TRBJ2-7, with D possibly being TRBD1 or TRBD2 (5 bases each). Germline V gene sequence: CDR1 ENHRY, CDR2 SYGVKD. Trimming stripped 5 bases from V and 5 bases from J, with 10 bases between. This CDR3 is built from 12 residues. The CDR3 sequence: CAISQGEDEQYF. The CDR3 region has the DNA TGTGCCATCAGTCAGGGAGAGGACGAGCAGTACTTC.

This clonotype has a handful of counts. The chain is built from TRBV28 and TRBJ1-2; D not resolved. The V gene lost 2 bases and the J gene lost 4 bases, with 11 bases spanning the gap. This CDR3 has 14 residues. CDR1 and CDR2 from the germline V gene are MDHEN and SYDVKM. The CDR3 DNA follows: TGTGCCAGCAGTTTAATGGGGAAGAGCTATGGCTACACCTTC. Its translation: CASSLMGKSYGYTF.

This CDR3 reads CSAPFGQGAGDEQFF. The CDR3 bases are TGCAGTGCCCCATTCGGGCAGGGGGCAGGGGATGAGCAGTTCTTC. The chain links TRBV20-1 to TRBJ2-1; 8 nucleotides agree with TRBD1. CDR1 is DFQATT and CDR2 is SNEGSKA in the germline V gene (reference sequence). The CDR3 contains 15 residues. The V segment lost 6 bases and the J segment 8 bases; nucleotides outside the gene matches: 15.

The sample holds many counts of this clonotype. The chain joins TRBV4-1 to TRBJ1-2, with 7 bases lining up with TRBD1. Germline trimming cut 1 base from V and 4 bases from J; bases unmatched to any gene: 6. CDR3 length: 15 amino acids. CDR1 MGHRA and CDR2 YSYEKL come from the germline V gene. The CDR3 region is CASSQATGVGYGYTF. CDR3 nucleotides: TGCGCCAGCAGCCAAGCAACAGGGGTGGGCTATGGCTACACCTTC.

This clonotype was counted at least ten times. The chain recombines TRBV6-2 or TRBV6-3 with TRBJ1-1, with D maybe TRBD1 (5 bases). Germline CDR1 MNHEY, CDR2 SVGEGT. Trimming stripped 7 bases from V and 1 base from J, with 13 bases between. CDR3 size: 14 residues. CDR3 sequence: CASTKGLENTEAFF. The CDR3 region has the DNA TGTGCCAGCACGAAGGGACTGGAGAACACTGAAGCTTTCTTT.

This clonotype appeared many times. The CDR3 DNA is TGTGCCAGCAGTTACCCTGGACAGGGTGAACTGTTTTTT. Translating gives CASSYPGQGELFF. The chain has TRBV6-6 and TRBJ1-4; 8 positions agree with TRBD1. The CDR3 is 13 amino acids. CDR1 and CDR2 from the germline V gene are MNHNY and SVGAGI (reference sequence). V trimming: 2 bases; J trimming: 12 bases; junction bases outside the gene matches: 5.

This clonotype has ten or more counts. This sequence joins TRBV7-9 and TRBJ1-1; possibly TRBD1 for D (5 bases). From germline, CDR1 is SEHNR and CDR2 FQNEAQ (reference sequence). CDR3 length: 16 residues. V lost 6 bases to trimming and J lost 1 base, with 18 bases between them. DNA for the CDR3: TGTGCCAGCAGACCTCCCCCGAGGGGCGGGAACACTGAAGCTTTCTTT. It yields the protein CASRPPPRGGNTEAFF.

Ten or more counts support this clonotype. The chain has TRBV19 and TRBJ1-2; 9 positions match TRBD1. The CDR3 sequence is 17 residues long. The germline gives CDR1 LNHDA, CDR2 SQIVND (reference sequence). Trimming took 6 bases from V and 0 from J; bases not matched to a gene: 11. CDR3 amino acids: CASRRPGQGPTNYGYTF. The DNA for the CDR3 is TGTGCCAGTAGGCGTCCGGGACAGGGTCCCACTAACTATGGCTACACCTTC.

This clonotype was picked up one time. One end of the junction fails to match germline, which may point to a read error. V and J are TRBV25-1 and TRBJ1-1; 9 nucleotides align to TRBD1. The CDR3 is 14 residues long. Per germline, CDR1 MGHDK and CDR2 SYGVNS. The DNA of the CDR3 is TGTGCCAGCAGGGGGACAGGGAAAGACACTAAAGCTTTCTTT. This gives the protein CASRGTGKDTKAFF.

This clonotype was seen only a few times. The CDR3 sequence is CASSTPRAVSYEQYF. The CDR3 DNA sequence: TGTGCCAGCAGCACTCCTAGGGCGGTTTCCTACGAGCAGTACTTC. This chain links TRBV6-5 with TRBJ2-7; D gene uncertain. Between the trimmed V and J ends, which lost 6 bases and 1 base, there was a span of 16 bases. Germline V gene sequence: CDR1 MNHEY, CDR2 SVGAGI. The CDR3 sequence is 15 residues long.

This sequence joins TRBV15 and TRBJ2-4; possibly TRBD2 for D (7 bases). Germline lookup yields CDR1 LNHNV and CDR2 YYDKDF (reference sequence). The CDR3 sequence is 17 residues long. V shed 3 bases and J shed 1 base, with 16 bases lying between them. The CDR3 sequence: CATSSSLRGAAKNIQYF. In DNA, the CDR3 is TGTGCCACCAGCAGTAGCCTTCGGGGGGCTGCCAAAAACATTCAGTACTTC.

This clonotype was counted at least ten times. The rearrangement links TRBV5-6 to TRBJ1-4; possible D gene TRBD1, 5 bases. Germline V lookup: CDR1 SGHDT, CDR2 YYEEEE. This CDR3 has 14 residues. V was trimmed by 4 bases and J by 7 bases, leaving 14 bases between them. DNA for the CDR3: TGTGCCAGCAGCGCGGGACTCCGGATTGAAAAACTGTTTTTT. It yields the protein CASSAGLRIEKLFF.

This clonotype was picked up many times. V is TRBV6-5 and J is TRBJ2-7, with 9 positions matching TRBD1. CDR3 size: 14 residues. With V trimmed by 5 bases and J by 5 bases, 7 bases remained unmatched. Germline assignment: CDR1 MNHEY and CDR2 SVGAGI. CDR3 coding DNA: TGTGCCAGCAGTACGACCCGACAGGGGGACGAGCAGTACTTC. It specifies CASSTTRQGDEQYF.

The rearrangement joins TRBV20-1 to TRBJ1-2; perhaps TRBD1 as D (6 bases). V lost 5 bases, J lost 7 bases, and 11 bases lay in between. This CDR3 comprises 11 residues. Germline-derived CDR1 and CDR2 are DFQATT and SNEGSKA (reference sequence). CDR3 DNA: TGCAGTGCTGTTCGACAGGCTGGCTACACCTTC. As protein: CSAVRQAGYTF.